What follows is one TCR beta chain and its context. Trimming took 4 bases from V and 3 from J; bases not matched to a gene: 6. This CDR3 has 14 amino acids. CDR1 is MNHEY and CDR2 is SMNVEV in the germline V gene (reference sequence). Clones were read by immunoSEQ multiplex PCR, and TCRdb kept only the in-frame ones, dropping some. The data hold over 120,000 clones, with around 89% observed a single time. This sample was included in a study of T cell responses to AZD1222 COVID-19 vaccine. The rearrangement joins TRBV27 to TRBJ2-7; 7 bases agree with TRBD1. This receptor was taken from an adult in good health. The sequencing here drew on peripheral blood, taken on day 0 of AZD1222 vaccination. The CDR3 loop is CASSWAGGLYEQYF. CDR3 nucleotides: TGTGCCAGCAGTTGGGCAGGGGGTCTCTACGAGCAGTACTTC.